The present T cell receptor (beta chain) was sequenced within a study of T cell repertoires in cytomegalovirus infection. Each CDR3 protein gets one entry after TCRdb re-called the reads with MiXCR. The sample records approximately 500,000 distinct CDR3 sequences, about 10% being singletons. V gave up 2 bases and J gave up 1 base, with 12 bases separating them. CDR3 size: 15 residues. Per germline, CDR1 KGHSH and CDR2 LQKENI. The sequenced sample was PBMCs. The chain combines TRBV18 with TRBJ2-7; the D is unclear. The clonotype comes from a human donor in good health (CMV status not recorded). Some clones in this sample may be carry-over from other donors' samples. The chain's CDR3 is CASSPITDVSYEQYF. Here the CDR3 DNA reads TGTGCCAGCTCACCAATCACGGACGTTTCCTACGAGCAGTACTTC. The variable domain in full, completed from reference TRBV18 and TRBJ2-7, reads NAGVMQNPRHLVRRRGQEARLRCSPMKGHSHVYWYRQLPEEGLKFMVYLQKENIIDESGMPKERFSAEFPKEGPSILRIQQVVRGDSAAYFCASSPITDVSYEQYFGPGTRLTVT.